Listed below are T cell receptor beta chains from one sample, sequenced in a study of blood T cell repertoires in COVID-19. Repertoires were generated with immunoSEQ multiplex PCR, while TCRdb's copy carries only in-frame clones and drops some. The table records some 51,000 clones, more than 75% of them present only once. The sample comprised peripheral blood. These receptors came from a man in his fifties or sixties with active COVID-19. Both conserved end residues are part of each CDR3. A D gene is named only where the DNA matches it firmly. Not every row has a clone size; where given, it reads once, few, many or a size class.

J gene: TRBJ2-3; V gene: TRBV5-1; D gene: -; clone size: -; CDR3 DNA: TGCGCCAGCAGCTTGACCGTACAGGCCGGGACAGATACGCAGTATTTT; CDR3 protein: CASSLTVQAGTDTQYF
J gene: TRBJ2-1; V gene: TRBV3-1/TRBV3-2; D gene: -; clone size: -; CDR3 DNA: TGTGCCAGCAGCCAAGGGAACAGGGGGGCGGGAGGGCCCGACAATGAGCAGTTCTTC; CDR3 protein: CASSQGNRGAGGPDNEQFF
J gene: TRBJ2-3; V gene: TRBV27; D gene: -; clone size: -; CDR3 DNA: TGTGCCAGCAGTTTACGTCGGGGGGATACGCAGTATTTT; CDR3 protein: CASSLRRGDTQYF
J gene: TRBJ1-2; V gene: TRBV6-1; D gene: TRBD1; clone size: few; CDR3 DNA: TGTGCCAGCAGTGAGGACAGGGGAATGGGCTACACCTTC; CDR3 protein: CASSEDRGMGYTF
J gene: TRBJ2-1; V gene: TRBV27; D gene: TRBD2; clone size: -; CDR3 DNA: TGTGCCAGCAGAGTTAGCGGGAGGGAGAACAATGAGCAGTTCTTC; CDR3 protein: CASRVSGRENNEQFF
J gene: TRBJ2-7; V gene: TRBV28; D gene: -; clone size: -; CDR3 DNA: TGTGCCAGCAGTTCGGGCTACGAGCAGTACTTC; CDR3 protein: CASSSGYEQYF
J gene: TRBJ1-3; V gene: TRBV19; D gene: -; clone size: -; CDR3 DNA: TGTGCCAGTAGTCACCCGACCCTGACACTCTCTGGAAACACCATATATTTT; CDR3 protein: CASSHPTLTLSGNTIYF
J gene: TRBJ2-4; V gene: TRBV10-1; D gene: -; clone size: -; CDR3 DNA: TGCGCCAGCAGCCTTCCTCCCCCCTTAGCCAAAAACATTCAGTACTTC; CDR3 protein: CASSLPPPLAKNIQYF
J gene: TRBJ2-3; V gene: TRBV6-6; D gene: TRBD2; clone size: -; CDR3 DNA: TGTGCCAGCAGTCGCTGGGCCACGGGACTAGCGGGGTTGACAGATACGCAGTATTTT; CDR3 protein: CASSRWATGLAGLTDTQYF
J gene: TRBJ2-2; V gene: TRBV19; D gene: TRBD2; clone size: -; CDR3 DNA: TGTGCCAGTACCTCCCTAGCGGGGGGCCCCACCGGGGAGCTGTTTTTT; CDR3 protein: CASTSLAGGPTGELFF
J gene: TRBJ2-1; V gene: TRBV7-9; D gene: -; clone size: once; CDR3 DNA: TGTGCCAGCAGCTTAGCGCGTGCTACCACCGATGAGCAGTTCTTC; CDR3 protein: CASSLARATTDEQFF
J gene: TRBJ2-3; V gene: TRBV3-1/TRBV3-2; D gene: TRBD2; clone size: -; CDR3 DNA: TGTGCCAGCAGCCTGGGGGGGGGCACAGATACGCAGTATTTT; CDR3 protein: CASSLGGGTDTQYF
J gene: TRBJ2-1; V gene: TRBV11-1; D gene: TRBD2; clone size: -; CDR3 DNA: TGTGCCAGCAGCTTCCAGGGACTAGCGGGGGCAGAGTGGTTCTTC; CDR3 protein: CASSFQGLAGAEWFF
J gene: TRBJ2-3; V gene: TRBV28; D gene: -; clone size: -; CDR3 DNA: TGTGCCAGCAGCCAACTAGATACGCAGTATTTT; CDR3 protein: CASSQLDTQYF
J gene: TRBJ2-7; V gene: TRBV30; D gene: -; clone size: -; CDR3 DNA: TGTGCCTGGGGCCCGTCCCGCGGCGAGCAGTACTTC; CDR3 protein: CAWGPSRGEQYF
J gene: TRBJ2-7; V gene: TRBV10-2; D gene: TRBD2; clone size: -; CDR3 DNA: TGCGCCAGCAGTGAGTTGAAGCCTAGCGGGGCTAACGAGCAGTACTTC; CDR3 protein: CASSELKPSGANEQYF
J gene: TRBJ2-7; V gene: TRBV5-5; D gene: -; clone size: once; CDR3 DNA: TGTGCCAGCAGCCCCCGGGACGGAAGGGGGGGCGAGCAGTACTTC; CDR3 protein: CASSPRDGRGGEQYF
J gene: TRBJ2-7; V gene: TRBV7-8; D gene: TRBD2; clone size: -; CDR3 DNA: TGTGCCAGCAGCTTTAGACTAGCGGGGGGACGAATCTCCTACGAGCAGTACTTC; CDR3 protein: CASSFRLAGGRISYEQYF
J gene: TRBJ2-4; V gene: TRBV6-5; D gene: -; clone size: -; CDR3 DNA: TGTGCCAGCAGTTCGGACACTGCCAAAAACATTCAGTACTTC; CDR3 protein: CASSSDTAKNIQYF
J gene: TRBJ1-5; V gene: TRBV7-3; D gene: -; clone size: -; CDR3 DNA: TGTGCCAGCAGCATCCGGACGCAGGGTACGAGTAGCAATCAGCCCCAGCATTTT; CDR3 protein: CASSIRTQGTSSNQPQHF
J gene: TRBJ1-5; V gene: TRBV7-2; D gene: -; clone size: once; CDR3 DNA: TGTGCCAGCAGCTTAGGAGGGGGTCAGCCCCAGCATTTT; CDR3 protein: CASSLGGGQPQHF
J gene: TRBJ1-6; V gene: TRBV19; D gene: TRBD1; clone size: -; CDR3 DNA: TGTGCCACCGGGGACAGGGGAATTGGCTCACCCCTCCACTTT; CDR3 protein: CATGDRGIGSPLHF
J gene: TRBJ1-4; V gene: TRBV19; D gene: -; clone size: -; CDR3 DNA: TGTGCCAGTAGTATATGGGCAGTCGGCACAACTAATGAAAAACTGTTTTTT; CDR3 protein: CASSIWAVGTTNEKLFF
J gene: TRBJ2-3; V gene: TRBV5-4; D gene: -; clone size: -; CDR3 DNA: TGTGCCAGCAGCAAGGACACCGCCACAGATACGCAGTATTTT; CDR3 protein: CASSKDTATDTQYF
J gene: TRBJ2-1; V gene: TRBV7-2; D gene: TRBD2; clone size: -; CDR3 DNA: TGTGCCAGCAGCCCTACTAGCGGGGGGACCCTAGACAATGAGCAGTTCTTC; CDR3 protein: CASSPTSGGTLDNEQFF
J gene: TRBJ2-5; V gene: TRBV18; D gene: -; clone size: -; CDR3 DNA: TGTGCCAGCTCACCACCTATCAGAGAGACCCAGTACTTC; CDR3 protein: CASSPPIRETQYF
J gene: TRBJ2-3; V gene: TRBV24-1; D gene: TRBD2; clone size: -; CDR3 DNA: TGTGCCACCAGTGGCCTGGGTCAGGGGCCTAGCGGGAGGACTAGCACAGATACGCAGTATTTT; CDR3 protein: CATSGLGQGPSGRTSTDTQYF
J gene: TRBJ1-3; V gene: TRBV5-5; D gene: TRBD1; clone size: -; CDR3 DNA: TGTGCCAGCAGCTCCGACAGGGTCGGGAGAAACACCATATATTTT; CDR3 protein: CASSSDRVGRNTIYF
J gene: TRBJ2-1; V gene: TRBV7-8; D gene: TRBD2; clone size: -; CDR3 DNA: TGTGCCACAAAAGCGGGACTAGCGGCCATTGAGCAGTTCTTC; CDR3 protein: CATKAGLAAIEQFF
J gene: TRBJ2-3; V gene: TRBV6-6; D gene: -; clone size: -; CDR3 DNA: TGTGCCAGCAGTTACTCTCGGGGGTTAACAGATACGCAGTATTTT; CDR3 protein: CASSYSRGLTDTQYF
J gene: TRBJ2-3; V gene: TRBV11-2; D gene: -; clone size: -; CDR3 DNA: TGTGCCAGCAGCTCTAAAGTAGGACTCTCCACAGATACGCAGTATTTT; CDR3 protein: CASSSKVGLSTDTQYF
J gene: TRBJ2-5; V gene: TRBV9; D gene: TRBD1; clone size: -; CDR3 DNA: TGTGCCAGCAGCCCGTTGACAGGGGGCAGAGAGACCCAGTACTTC; CDR3 protein: CASSPLTGGRETQYF
J gene: TRBJ2-3; V gene: TRBV6-6; D gene: TRBD1; clone size: -; CDR3 DNA: TGTGCCAGCAGTCTAGGACAGGGGGACCTGTTTAGCACAGATACGCAGTATTTT; CDR3 protein: CASSLGQGDLFSTDTQYF
J gene: TRBJ2-2; V gene: TRBV3-1/TRBV3-2; D gene: -; clone size: -; CDR3 DNA: TGTGCCAGCAGTCAAGCTACGGGGACCGGGGAGCTGTTTTTT; CDR3 protein: CASSQATGTGELFF
J gene: TRBJ1-5; V gene: TRBV24-1; D gene: TRBD1; clone size: -; CDR3 DNA: TGTGCCACCGGGGACAGGGAAAATCAGCCCCAGCATTTT; CDR3 protein: CATGDRENQPQHF
J gene: TRBJ2-3; V gene: TRBV11-2; D gene: TRBD2; clone size: -; CDR3 DNA: TGTGCCAGCAGCTTAGATTTAGAAGCGGGAGGGGATACGCAGTATTTT; CDR3 protein: CASSLDLEAGGDTQYF
J gene: TRBJ2-1; V gene: TRBV11-2; D gene: -; clone size: once; CDR3 DNA: TGTGCCAGCAGCTTAGGATTTATGGGGTTGGGAGGAGAGCAGTTCTTC; CDR3 protein: CASSLGFMGLGGEQFF
J gene: TRBJ2-2; V gene: TRBV30; D gene: TRBD2; clone size: -; CDR3 DNA: TGTGCCTGGAGAACTGGGGGACTAGCGAACACCGGGGAGCTGTTTTTT; CDR3 protein: CAWRTGGLANTGELFF
J gene: TRBJ1-1; V gene: TRBV24-1; D gene: -; clone size: -; CDR3 DNA: TGTGCCACCAGTGTTAGGGGTCTTAACACTGAAGCTTTCTTT; CDR3 protein: CATSVRGLNTEAFF
J gene: TRBJ1-6; V gene: TRBV28; D gene: -; clone size: -; CDR3 DNA: TGTGCCAGCAACCAGGGTACTTTTTCACCCCTCCACTTT; CDR3 protein: CASNQGTFSPLHF
J gene: TRBJ2-2; V gene: TRBV5-5; D gene: -; clone size: -; CDR3 DNA: TGTGCCAGCATCCGATCGGGGGGCGCGAACACCGGGGAGCTGTTTTTT; CDR3 protein: CASIRSGGANTGELFF
J gene: TRBJ1-3; V gene: TRBV19; D gene: TRBD1; clone size: -; CDR3 DNA: TGTGCCAGCGCGACAGGGTATACTGGAAACACCATATATTTT; CDR3 protein: CASATGYTGNTIYF
J gene: TRBJ2-1; V gene: TRBV6-4; D gene: -; clone size: -; CDR3 DNA: TGTGCCAGCAGTGACTCCAGCGGAGCGAACAATGAGCAGTTCTTC; CDR3 protein: CASSDSSGANNEQFF
J gene: TRBJ2-4; V gene: TRBV6-2/TRBV6-3; D gene: TRBD2; clone size: once; CDR3 DNA: TGTGCCAGCAGCCCGGCAGAATTTGTTTTTAGTCTAGCGGGAGGGCGTCCCAAAAACATTCAGTACTTC; CDR3 protein: CASSPAEFVFSLAGGRPKNIQYF
J gene: TRBJ2-7; V gene: TRBV2; D gene: TRBD1; clone size: -; CDR3 DNA: TGTGCCAGCCACACCGGGACAGGGGGCTACGAGCAGTACTTC; CDR3 protein: CASHTGTGGYEQYF
J gene: TRBJ2-3; V gene: TRBV6-5; D gene: -; clone size: -; CDR3 DNA: TGTGCCAGCGCTAAGGGGCGTGGGACAGATACGCAGTATTTT; CDR3 protein: CASAKGRGTDTQYF
J gene: TRBJ1-4; V gene: TRBV10-3; D gene: TRBD1; clone size: once; CDR3 DNA: TGTGCCATCGGTAGACAGGGGACAACTAATGAAAAACTGTTTTTT; CDR3 protein: CAIGRQGTTNEKLFF
J gene: TRBJ2-4; V gene: TRBV4-2; D gene: -; clone size: -; CDR3 DNA: TGTGCCAGCAGCCAAGAGGTCGGGGGAGGAAACATTCAGTACTTC; CDR3 protein: CASSQEVGGGNIQYF
J gene: TRBJ1-6; V gene: TRBV21-1; D gene: -; clone size: -; CDR3 DNA: TGTGCCAGCAGCAAGGGGAGGGGCCTGCCTAATTCACCCCTCCACTTT; CDR3 protein: CASSKGRGLPNSPLHF
J gene: TRBJ2-1; V gene: TRBV19; D gene: -; clone size: -; CDR3 DNA: TGTGCCAGTAGTGGGGGCCCCCTCTCCTACAATGAGCAGTTCTTC; CDR3 protein: CASSGGPLSYNEQFF
J gene: TRBJ2-1; V gene: TRBV7-3; D gene: TRBD2; clone size: -; CDR3 DNA: TGTGCCAGCAGCTTCGAACTAGCGGGAGACAATGAGCAGTTCTTC; CDR3 protein: CASSFELAGDNEQFF
J gene: TRBJ2-3; V gene: TRBV6-6; D gene: TRBD2; clone size: -; CDR3 DNA: TGTGCCAGCAGACAAGCGGGAGGGCCGTCAGATACGCAGTATTTT; CDR3 protein: CASRQAGGPSDTQYF
J gene: TRBJ2-7; V gene: TRBV7-9; D gene: -; clone size: -; CDR3 DNA: TGTGCCAGCAGCCCGGACAGACTCTACGAGCAGTACTTC; CDR3 protein: CASSPDRLYEQYF
J gene: TRBJ1-2; V gene: TRBV5-4; D gene: -; clone size: few; CDR3 DNA: TGTGCCAGCAGCTTGGAAGCAGGCAACTATGGCTACACCTTC; CDR3 protein: CASSLEAGNYGYTF
J gene: TRBJ2-1; V gene: TRBV11-3; D gene: TRBD1; clone size: -; CDR3 DNA: TGTGCCAGCAGCATACGGGGGACAGGGGGGAATGAGCAGTTCTTC; CDR3 protein: CASSIRGTGGNEQFF
J gene: TRBJ2-7; V gene: TRBV7-9; D gene: TRBD1; clone size: -; CDR3 DNA: TGTGCCAGCAGCACCAGGGACAGCCTTTACGAGCAGTACTTC; CDR3 protein: CASSTRDSLYEQYF
J gene: TRBJ2-2; V gene: TRBV7-2; D gene: TRBD1; clone size: -; CDR3 DNA: TGTGCCAGCAGCTTATCAGGACAGGGTTTAACCGGGGAGCTGTTTTTT; CDR3 protein: CASSLSGQGLTGELFF
J gene: TRBJ2-5; V gene: TRBV7-9; D gene: -; clone size: -; CDR3 DNA: TGTGCCAGCAGCCCGGGAATAGCGGCGTACCAAGAGACCCAGTACTTC; CDR3 protein: CASSPGIAAYQETQYF
J gene: TRBJ2-5; V gene: TRBV5-8; D gene: TRBD2; clone size: -; CDR3 DNA: TGTGCCAGCAGCCCCCCCTGGGACTATCAAGAGACCCAGTACTTC; CDR3 protein: CASSPPWDYQETQYF
J gene: TRBJ2-7; V gene: TRBV6-6; D gene: TRBD1; clone size: -; CDR3 DNA: TGTGCCAGCAGTACAGGGGCCTACGAGCAGTACTTC; CDR3 protein: CASSTGAYEQYF